The next 5 T cell receptor beta chains were all read from a single sample in a study of shared clonotypes between healthy human individuals. The table came from immunoSEQ multiplex PCR; TCRdb's copy has only in-frame clones and leaves some out. The table records hundreds of thousands of clones, approximately 79% of them present only once. The sample comprised memory CD4+ T cells sorted from blood. Documented subset: CD45RA-negative fraction. Source of these receptors: a man under 40 in good health.

This rearrangement joins TRBV5-8 to TRBJ2-7, with D hard to call. Trimming cost V 0 bases and J 0 bases, with 13 bases left between them. Germline CDR1 and CDR2: SGHTS and YDEGEE. The CDR3 consists of 16 residues. CDR3 sequence (DNA): TGTGCCAGCAGCTTGGGTTTAGGCTTCTCCTCCTACGAGCAGTACTTC. This gives the protein CASSLGLGFSSYEQYF.

The chain employs TRBV5-1 and TRBJ2-1; the D gene is possibly TRBD1 (5 bases). Germline V gives CDR1 SGHRS, CDR2 YFSETQ. Trimming removed 4 bases at V and 3 bases at J, with 14 bases between. This CDR3 contains 15 residues. DNA for the CDR3: TGCGCCAGCAGCCTCCACCTAGGGGACTACAATGAGCAGTTCTTC. Amino acids: CASSLHLGDYNEQFF.

This chain joins TRBV13 and TRBJ2-7; no reliable D call. Per the germline V gene, CDR1 is PRHDT and CDR2 is FYEKMQ (reference sequence). V lost 2 bases and J 6 bases, leaving 5 bases between the germline ends. CDR3 length equals 11 residues. The DNA for the CDR3 is TGTGCCAGCAGCTTACATGGCGAGCAGTACTTC. Translated: CASSLHGEQYF.

The chain employs TRBV10-3 and TRBJ1-6, with D perhaps matching TRBD1 (6 bases). Trimming removed 2 bases at V and 10 bases at J, with 15 bases between. The CDR3 runs 15 residues. The germline gives CDR1 ENHRY, CDR2 SYGVKD. The CDR3 coding sequence is TGTGCCATCAGTGAGGGTAATACAGGGAGCTCACCCCTCCACTTT. It yields the protein CAISEGNTGSSPLHF.

This clone came up a few times. Distinct nucleotide sequences in the sample also encode this CDR3. V and J are TRBV5-1 and TRBJ1-1; D gene unclear. Germline CDR1 SGHRS, CDR2 YFSETQ. V was trimmed by 0 bases and J by 2 bases, leaving 11 bases between them. There are 15 residues in the CDR3. CDR3 sequence (DNA): TGCGCCAGCAGCTTGGTTCCCGGCCTAAACACTGAAGCTTTCTTT. This gives the protein CASSLVPGLNTEAFF. Full variable domain (missing parts from reference TRBV5-1 and TRBJ1-1): KAGVTQTPRYLIKTRGQQVTLSCSPISGHRSVSWYQQTPGQGLQFLFEYFSETQRNKGNFPGRFSGRQFSNSRSEMNVSTLELGDSALYLCASSLVPGLNTEAFFGQGTRLTVV.